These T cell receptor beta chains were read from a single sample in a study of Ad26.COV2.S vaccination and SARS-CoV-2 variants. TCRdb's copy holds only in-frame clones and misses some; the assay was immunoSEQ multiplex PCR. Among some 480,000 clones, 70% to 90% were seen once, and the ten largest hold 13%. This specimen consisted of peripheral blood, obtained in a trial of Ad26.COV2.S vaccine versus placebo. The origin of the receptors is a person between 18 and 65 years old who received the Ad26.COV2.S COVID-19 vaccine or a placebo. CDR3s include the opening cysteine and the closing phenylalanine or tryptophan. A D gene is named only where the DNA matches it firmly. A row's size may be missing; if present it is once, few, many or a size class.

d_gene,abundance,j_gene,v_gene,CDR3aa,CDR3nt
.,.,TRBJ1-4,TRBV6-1,CASSEAANWAEKLFF,TGTGCCAGCAGTGAAGCGGCCAATTGGGCTGAAAAACTGTTTTTT
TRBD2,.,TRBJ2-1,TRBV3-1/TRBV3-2,CASSLFRLSLSGDNEQFF,TGTGCCAGCAGCCTCTTCCGATTGTCTCTTAGCGGGGACAATGAGCAGTTCTTC
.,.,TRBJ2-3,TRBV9,CASSVARNTDTQYF,TGTGCCAGCAGCGTAGCCAGGAACACAGATACGCAGTATTTT
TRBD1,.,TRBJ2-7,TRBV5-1,CASSLVTGGTYEQYF,TGCGCCAGCAGCTTGGTGACAGGGGGAACCTACGAGCAGTACTTC
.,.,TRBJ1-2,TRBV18,CASSLDEAGANYGYTF,TGTGCCAGCTCACTTGACGAGGCCGGTGCTAACTATGGCTACACCTTC
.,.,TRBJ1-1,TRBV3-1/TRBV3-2,CASSPGVMNTEAFF,TGTGCCAGCAGCCCGGGGGTCATGAACACTGAAGCTTTCTTT
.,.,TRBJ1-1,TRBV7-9,CASKLSGIFTEAFF,TGTGCCAGCAAGCTTTCCGGGATTTTCACTGAAGCTTTCTTT
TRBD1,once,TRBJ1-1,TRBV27,CASKGHNRGNTEAFF,TGTGCCAGCAAAGGGCACAACAGGGGGAACACTGAAGCTTTCTTT
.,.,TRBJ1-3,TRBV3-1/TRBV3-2,CASSQGSGHTIYF,TGTGCCAGCAGCCAAGGGAGTGGGCACACCATATATTTT
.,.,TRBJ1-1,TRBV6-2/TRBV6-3,CASSSTGWTEAFF,TGTGCCAGCAGTTCGACAGGCTGGACTGAAGCTTTCTTT
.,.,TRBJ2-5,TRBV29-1,CSVVGRPQETQYF,TGCAGCGTTGTAGGCAGACCACAAGAGACCCAGTACTTC
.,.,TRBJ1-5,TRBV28,CASSLLISSNRPQHF,TGTGCCAGCAGTCTATTGATAAGCAGCAATCGGCCCCAGCATTTT
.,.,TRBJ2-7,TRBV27,CASSLAGPPYEQYF,TGTGCCAGCAGTTTAGCGGGACCTCCCTACGAGCAGTACTTC
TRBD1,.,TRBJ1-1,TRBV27,CASSLSPTGRTEAFF,TGTGCCAGCAGTTTATCCCCGACAGGGAGGACTGAAGCTTTCTTT
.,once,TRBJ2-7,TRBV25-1,CASSDYSGFDYEQYF,TGTGCCAGCAGTGACTATTCCGGTTTTGACTACGAGCAGTACTTC
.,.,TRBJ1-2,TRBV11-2,CASSLDRTDSNYGYTF,TGTGCCAGCAGCTTAGACCGGACAGACTCTAACTATGGCTACACCTTC
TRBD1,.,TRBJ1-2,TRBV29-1,CSPRDRGKNYGYTF,TGCAGCCCCAGGGACAGGGGAAAGAACTATGGCTACACCTTC
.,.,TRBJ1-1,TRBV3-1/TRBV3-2,CASSYRDGVAFF,TGTGCCAGCAGCTATCGGGACGGGGTAGCTTTCTTT
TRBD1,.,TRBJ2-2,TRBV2,CASSGTANTGELFF,TGTGCCAGCAGCGGGACAGCGAACACCGGGGAGCTGTTTTTT
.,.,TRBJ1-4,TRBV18,CASSPRGAGDEKLFF,TGTGCCAGCTCACCCAGAGGGGCGGGAGATGAAAAACTGTTTTTT
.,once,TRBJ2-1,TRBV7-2,CASSLSWRPSYNEQFF,TGTGCCAGCAGCCTTTCGTGGCGACCCTCCTACAATGAGCAGTTCTTC
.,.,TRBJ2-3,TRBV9,CASSVGGALGTQYF,TGTGCCAGCAGCGTAGGCGGAGCCCTCGGTACGCAGTATTTT
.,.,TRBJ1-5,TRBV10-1,CASSEYPRDDSNQPQHF,TGCGCCAGCAGTGAGTACCCCAGGGACGACAGCAATCAGCCCCAGCATTTT
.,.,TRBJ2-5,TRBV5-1,CASSLGLTSETQYF,TGCGCCAGCAGCTTAGGACTCACCTCAGAGACCCAGTACTTC
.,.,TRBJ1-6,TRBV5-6,CASNMADRYNSPLHF,TGTGCCAGCAACATGGCGGACAGATATAATTCACCCCTCCACTTT
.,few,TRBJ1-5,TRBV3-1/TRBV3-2,CASSQVLGRGNQPQHF,TGTGCCAGCAGCCAAGTACTGGGCCGGGGCAATCAGCCCCAGCATTTT
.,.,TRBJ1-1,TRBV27,CASSFSENTEAFF,TGTGCCAGCAGTTTTTCCGAGAACACTGAAGCTTTCTTT
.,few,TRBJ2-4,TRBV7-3,CASSDDSNKNIQYF,TGTGCCAGCAGCGATGATAGTAACAAAAACATTCAGTACTTC
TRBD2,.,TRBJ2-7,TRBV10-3,CAISVPTSGSYEQYF,TGTGCCATCAGTGTCCCGACTAGCGGGAGTTACGAGCAGTACTTC
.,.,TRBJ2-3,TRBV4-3,CASSQEVWGRTDTQYF,TGCGCCAGCAGCCAAGAGGTCTGGGGTCGGACAGATACGCAGTATTTT
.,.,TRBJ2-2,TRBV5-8,CASSLGGRPSTGELFF,TGTGCCAGCAGCTTGGGTGGGAGGCCCTCAACCGGGGAGCTGTTTTTT
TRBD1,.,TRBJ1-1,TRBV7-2,CASSLHGTGALNTEAFF,TGTGCCAGCAGCTTGCACGGGACAGGGGCGCTGAACACTGAAGCTTTCTTT
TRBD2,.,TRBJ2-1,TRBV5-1,CASNLRRTSGVNAYNEQFF,TGCGCCAGCAACTTACGCCGGACTAGCGGAGTTAATGCCTACAATGAGCAGTTCTTC
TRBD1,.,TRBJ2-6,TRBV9,CASSQQGGASGANVLTF,TGTGCCAGCAGTCAACAGGGGGGCGCCTCTGGGGCCAACGTCCTGACTTTC
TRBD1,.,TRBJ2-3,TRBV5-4,CASSVQGVMGTDTQYF,TGTGCCAGCAGCGTTCAGGGGGTGATGGGCACAGATACGCAGTATTTT
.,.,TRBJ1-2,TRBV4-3,CASSQDLGGRNYGYTF,TGCGCCAGCAGCCAAGATCTCGGGGGGCGGAACTATGGCTACACCTTC
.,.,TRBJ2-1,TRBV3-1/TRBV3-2,CASSQRGMRGYNEQFF,TGTGCCAGCAGCCAACGAGGGATGCGAGGCTACAATGAGCAGTTCTTC
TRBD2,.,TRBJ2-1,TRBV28,CASTRLAGGLPQGDEQFF,TGTGCCAGCACTCGGCTAGCGGGAGGCCTACCCCAGGGCGATGAGCAGTTCTTC
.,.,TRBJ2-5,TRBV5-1,CASSSLGTLQETQYF,TGCGCCAGCAGTTCCCTCGGGACCTTACAAGAGACCCAGTACTTC
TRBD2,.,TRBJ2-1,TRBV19,CASSGTSGSYFLDNEQFF,TGTGCCAGTAGTGGGACTAGCGGGAGCTACTTCCTTGACAATGAGCAGTTCTTC
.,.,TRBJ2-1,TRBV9,CASSSPVGLASYNEQFF,TGTGCCAGCAGCTCACCAGTAGGGCTAGCTTCGTACAATGAGCAGTTCTTC
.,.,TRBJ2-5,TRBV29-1,CSLKGDNQETQYF,TGCAGCCTCAAGGGGGACAATCAAGAGACCCAGTACTTC
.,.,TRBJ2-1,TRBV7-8,CASSLVLAPYNEQFF,TGTGCCAGCAGCTTAGTATTGGCACCATACAATGAGCAGTTCTTC
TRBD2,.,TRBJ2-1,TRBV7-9,CASSGGLAFDEQFF,TGTGCCAGCAGCGGAGGACTAGCGTTTGACGAGCAGTTCTTC
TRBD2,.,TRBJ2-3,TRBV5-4,CASSLKREVTDTQYF,TGTGCCAGCAGCTTGAAGCGGGAGGTCACAGATACGCAGTATTTT
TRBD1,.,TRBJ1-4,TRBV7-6,CASRREVGQGNEKLFF,TGTGCCAGCAGACGCGAAGTGGGACAGGGGAATGAAAAACTGTTTTTT
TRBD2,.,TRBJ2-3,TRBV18,CASSPSTSGSTDTQYF,TGTGCCAGCTCACCCTCGACTAGCGGCAGCACAGATACGCAGTATTTT
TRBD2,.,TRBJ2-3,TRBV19,CASSSWTSGRDGSTDTQYF,TGTGCCAGTAGCAGCTGGACTAGCGGGAGAGACGGTAGCACAGATACGCAGTATTTT
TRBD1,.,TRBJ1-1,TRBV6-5,CASRETGGSTEAFF,TGTGCCAGCAGGGAGACAGGGGGCAGCACTGAAGCTTTCTTT
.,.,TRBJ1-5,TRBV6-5,CASSSLQGIGNQPQHF,TGTGCCAGCAGTTCTTTGCAGGGGATAGGCAATCAGCCCCAGCATTTT
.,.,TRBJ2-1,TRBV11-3,CASSSHREILLEEQFF,TGTGCCAGCAGCTCGCACAGGGAAATTTTACTAGAGGAGCAGTTCTTC
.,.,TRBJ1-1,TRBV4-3,CASSQAPWGGTEAFF,TGCGCCAGCAGCCAAGCGCCGTGGGGGGGCACTGAAGCTTTCTTT
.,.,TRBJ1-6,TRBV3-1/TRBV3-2,CASSQDSGPNSPLHF,TGTGCCAGCAGCCAAGACTCAGGCCCGAATTCACCCCTCCACTTT
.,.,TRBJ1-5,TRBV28,CASSDPRGGSGQPQHF,TGTGCCAGCAGTGATCCACGGGGAGGGTCCGGTCAGCCCCAGCATTTT
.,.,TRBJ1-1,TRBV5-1,CASSGVRDTEAFF,TGCGCCAGCAGCGGCGTGAGGGACACTGAAGCTTTCTTT
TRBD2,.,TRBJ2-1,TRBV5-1,CASRPAPASGKSNEQFF,TGCGCCAGCAGACCGGCCCCAGCTAGCGGGAAATCGAATGAGCAGTTCTTC
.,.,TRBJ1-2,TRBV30,CAWSVKGGVNYGYTF,TGTGCCTGGAGTGTCAAGGGGGGGGTTAACTATGGCTACACCTTC